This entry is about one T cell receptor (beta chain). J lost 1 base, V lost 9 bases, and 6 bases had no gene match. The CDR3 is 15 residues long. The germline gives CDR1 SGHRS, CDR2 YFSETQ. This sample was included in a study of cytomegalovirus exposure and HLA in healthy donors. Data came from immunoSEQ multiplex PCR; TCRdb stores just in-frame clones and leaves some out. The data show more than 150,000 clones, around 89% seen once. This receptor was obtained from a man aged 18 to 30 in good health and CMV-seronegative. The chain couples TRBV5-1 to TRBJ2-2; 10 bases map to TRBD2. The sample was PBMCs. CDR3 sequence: CATTIAGGNTGELFF. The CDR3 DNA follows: TGCGCCACAACGATAGCGGGAGGGAACACCGGGGAGCTGTTTTTT.